This T cell receptor (beta chain) was sequenced for a study of CD8 T cells in ankylosing spondylitis. This clonotype turned up a few times. What it binds is not known. TCRdb redid the calling of the 5' RACE reads with MiXCR, one entry per CDR3 protein. Of roughly 440,000 distinct CDR3 sequences listed, about a sixth are singletons. CDR1 DFQATT and CDR2 SNEGSKA come from the germline V gene (reference sequence). The V end was cut by 1 base, the J end by 0 bases, with 13 bases between. The CDR3 is 15 amino acids. General study findings and limits: Reactive arthritis synovial fluid and blood previously showed some of these motif variants. What seemed typical of ankylosing spondylitis blood was a TCR beta motif built from several highly homologous variants. Matched ankylosing spondylitis synovial fluid reportedly contained a significantly enriched population of disease-linked clones.

This chain uses TRBV20-1 with TRBJ2-7; tentatively, D is TRBD2 (5 bases). Sequenced input: blood, either unsorted or a sorted T cell fraction (not recorded which). The sequence derives from a male donor with ankylosing spondylitis. The CDR3 DNA reads as TGCAGTGCTAGAGTGGGCCCCGGAGGCTCCTACGAGCAGTACTTC. The encoded protein is CSARVGPGGSYEQYF.